This T cell receptor beta chain was recorded in a study of blood T cell repertoires in COVID-19. Whole-study context: The analysed material was cDNA or gDNA that came from T cells, B-cell-depleted T cells, or PBMCs.

Sequencing was performed with immunoSEQ multiplex PCR; in TCRdb, only in-frame clones are kept and a portion is missing. The sample lists 200,000 to 250,000 clones; roughly 84% were seen once. The CDR3 is 16 residues long. Germline CDR1 KGHDR, CDR2 SFDVKD. Trimming at V came to 9 bases and at J to 3 bases, leaving 12 bases not matched to a gene. The sample was peripheral blood. V usage is TRBV24-1 and J usage is TRBJ2-7; 11 nucleotides match TRBD2. The source of this sequence is a human donor in a cohort sampled during active COVID-19. CDR3 residues: CATPSKKLAGVYEQYF. The CDR3 region has the DNA TGTGCCACCCCATCGAAAAAACTAGCGGGAGTCTACGAGCAGTACTTC.